What follows describes a single T cell receptor beta chain. Method: immunoSEQ multiplex PCR; TCRdb's copy keeps in-frame clones and lacks some. The sample carries 2 million to 2.5 million clones, about 94% recorded once. Germline-derived CDR1 and CDR2 are SGHRS and YFSETQ. The CDR3 loop spans 16 amino acids. The ends lost 0 bases at V and 2 bases at J; junction bases unmatched: 7. This entry is derived from a study of shared clonotypes between healthy human individuals. The chain employs TRBV5-1 and TRBJ2-7; 8 bases are a match to TRBD1. Sequenced material: naive CD4+ T cells sorted from blood. As to subset: CD45RA+ positively selected. This TCR was recovered from a man between 18 and 35 years old in good health. CDR3 region: CASSLGTGGPTYEQYF. The CDR3 nucleotides are TGCGCCAGCAGCTTGGGAACAGGGGGGCCGACCTACGAGCAGTACTTC.